The clone carrying this T cell receptor (beta chain) was seen a few times. The antigen is unknown. A second PCR, run for roughly 7 to 11 cycles, used a sample-barcoded 5' primer plus a J-beta primer mix. Sequencing yielded, for each sample, at least 3 million paired-end reads carrying CDR3. MiXCR was run by TCRdb on the 5' RACE reads, yielding one entry per CDR3 protein. Of over 1,500,000 distinct CDR3 sequences detected, approximately 50% appear once; the ten largest clones hold around 2.1%. The data stem from a study of blood T cells in healthy people across ages. Study-level results: Naive T cell percentage by flow cytometry tracked strongly with beta diversity.

Between the trimmed V and J ends, which lost 4 bases and 5 bases, there was a span of 19 bases. The CDR3 runs 16 residues. In germline, CDR1 is MDHEN, CDR2 SYDVKM. Sequenced sample: blood. The receptor was derived from a woman aged 40-49 years in good health. V usage is TRBV28 and J usage is TRBJ2-3; no definite D call. The DNA of the CDR3 is TGTGCCAGCAGTTCCAGCCCTGTCTGGGGTGTAGATACGCAGTATTTT. Protein: CASSSSPVWGVDTQYF.